A single sample is the source of the 9 T cell receptor beta chains below, sequenced in a study of T cell responses to AZD1222 COVID-19 vaccine. Here immunoSEQ multiplex PCR was the method, and the copy in TCRdb shows in-frame clones only, minus some. The data contain 120,000 or so clones, 70% to 85% of them singletons. Source: peripheral blood, taken 28 days after the second AZD1222 dose. The receptor set was obtained from an adult who received the AZD1222 COVID-19 vaccine.

The J gene is TRBJ2-2, the V gene TRBV27; D gene ambiguous. This CDR3 region has 13 residues. The germline CDR1 and CDR2 sequences are MNHEY and SMNVEV (reference sequence). Trimming removed 5 bases at V and 8 bases at J, with 12 bases between. The chain's CDR3 is CASSPTLRGELFF. In nucleotides, the CDR3 is TGTGCCAGCAGTCCGACCCTGCGGGGGGAGCTGTTTTTT.

The rearrangement links TRBV19 to TRBJ1-4, with a possible D match to TRBD1 (6 bases). The length of the CDR3 is 15 residues. CDR1 is LNHDA, CDR2 SQIVND, per germline (reference sequence). Deletions cut 3 bases from V and 7 bases from J, with 15 bases between. The CDR3 sequence: CASSMWGQPGEKLFF. The CDR3 DNA reads TGTGCCAGTAGTATGTGGGGGCAGCCGGGTGAAAAACTGTTTTTT. Variable domain in full (rest from reference TRBV19 and TRBJ1-4): DGGITQSPKYLFRKEGQNVTLSCEQNLNHDAMYWYRQDPGQGLRLIYYSQIVNDFQKGDIAEGYSVSREKKESFPLTVTSAQKNPTAFYLCASSMWGQPGEKLFFGSGTQLSVL.

J is TRBJ2-3 and V is TRBV18; TRBD1 might be the D (6 bases). Germline CDR1 reads KGHSH; CDR2 reads LQKENI. V lost 3 bases and J lost 0, with 13 bases in between. CDR3 size: 16 residues. The CDR3 DNA follows: TGTGCCAGCTCACCCTTCCCAGGGGATAGCACAGATACGCAGTATTTT. Translated, it gives CASSPFPGDSTDTQYF.

This chain joins TRBV5-1 and TRBJ1-2; D is unresolved. The CDR3 has 15 amino acids. Trimming shortened V by 0 bases and J by 6 bases, and 15 bases separated the two germline ends. Germline CDR1 SGHRS, CDR2 YFSETQ. CDR3: CASSLGSTRADGYTF. CDR3 nucleotides: TGCGCCAGCAGCTTGGGATCTACACGGGCGGATGGCTACACCTTC.

The chain employs TRBV4-2 and TRBJ2-3, with D unclear. The CDR3 runs 15 residues. The germline V and J ends were trimmed by 4 bases and 2 bases, with 13 bases remaining between them. Germline lookup yields CDR1 LGHNA and CDR2 YNFKEQ. The CDR3 protein is CASSRAGPVTDTQYF. Here the CDR3 DNA reads TGTGCCAGCAGCCGGGCCGGGCCTGTCACAGATACGCAGTATTTT.

The chain employs TRBV27 and TRBJ2-7; the D gene could be TRBD1 or TRBD2 (7 bases each). The V and J ends lost 10 bases and 1 base respectively, with 11 bases between them. Germline V gives CDR1 MNHEY, CDR2 SMNVEV (reference sequence). This CDR3 contains 12 residues. CDR3: CATRGGSYEQYF. CDR3 DNA sequence: TGTGCCACCAGGGGGGGGTCCTACGAGCAGTACTTC.

The chain has TRBV7-8 and TRBJ1-3; TRBD1 might be the D (6 bases). This CDR3 spans 13 amino acids. Germline lookup yields CDR1 SGHVS and CDR2 FQNEAQ. V dropped 7 bases and J dropped 4 bases, with 11 bases sitting between them. The CDR3 DNA reads TGTGCCAGCACACAGGGCGGAGGAAACACCATATATTTT. Its protein is CASTQGGGNTIYF.

The chain carries TRBV28 and TRBJ1-5; D gene unclear. The CDR3 runs to 14 residues. V shed 6 bases and J shed 4 bases, with 13 bases lying between them. From germline, CDR1 is MDHEN and CDR2 SYDVKM. CDR3 sequence: CASRYPWANQPQHF. The CDR3 DNA sequence: TGTGCCAGCAGATATCCTTGGGCTAATCAGCCCCAGCATTTT.

The chain carries TRBV2 and TRBJ2-5, with 12 nucleotides matching TRBD2. Looked up from germline, CDR1 is SNHLY and CDR2 is FYNNEI. J lost 5 bases, V lost 6 bases, and 4 bases had no gene match. The CDR3 contains 14 residues. The CDR3 DNA follows: TGTGCCAGCAGCACTAGCGGGGGGAGGGAGACCCAGTACTTC. Residues: CASSTSGGRETQYF. The full variable domain, in which reference TRBV2 and TRBJ2-5 provide the parts outside the CDR3, is EPEVTQTPSHQVTQMGQEVILRCVPISNHLYFYWYRQILGQKVEFLVSFYNNEISEKSEIFDDQFSVERPDGSNFTLKIRSTKLEDSAMYFCASSTSGGRETQYFGPGTRLLVL.